The 29 T cell receptor beta chains below all came from one sample that was sequenced in a study of breast tumors, draining lymph nodes, adjacent tissues. One entry per CDR3 protein, called by TCRdb with MiXCR from the multiplex PCR reads. Among about 20,000 distinct CDR3 sequences, roughly 43% were seen once, and the ten largest hold under 25%. Material: breast tumor tissue. The receptors shown here come from a female donor with breast cancer. Some clones in this sample may be carry-over from other donors' samples.

This clonotype was seen repeatedly, ten times or more. The gene calls are TRBV27 and TRBJ1-5; the D is unclear. The V and J ends lost 2 bases and 3 bases respectively, with 11 bases between them. Germline V gene sequence: CDR1 MNHEY, CDR2 SMNVEV (reference sequence). The CDR3 contains 15 residues. The DNA of the CDR3 is TGTGCCAGCAGTTTAAGAGGGATTACCAATCAGCCCCAGCATTTT. Translated, it gives CASSLRGITNQPQHF.

At least ten counts were recorded for this clonotype. One base away lies a much larger clone, so this may be a sequencing read error. The genes are TRBV6-5 and TRBJ1-2; 8 bases are a match to TRBD1. V lost 5 bases and J lost 7; bases outside the gene matches: 15. Germline lookup yields CDR1 MNHEY and CDR2 SVGAGI. The CDR3 has 16 amino acids. CDR3 loop: CASSHKGGRGRGGYTF. CDR3 in DNA: TGTGCCAGCAGTCATAAGGGGGGCAGGGGGCGCGGTGGCTACACCTTC.

By sample fraction, this clonotype is medium-sized (0.01 to 0.1%). A read error is possible here, since a much larger clone lies one base away. The gene calls are TRBV30 and TRBJ2-3; TRBD2 agrees at 10 bases. The CDR3 length is 13 residues. Germline V lookup: CDR1 GTSNPN, CDR2 SVGIG (reference sequence). J gave up 10 bases and V 3 bases, and 7 bases lay outside the gene matches. For the CDR3, the DNA is TGTGCCTGGAGCCCTAGCGGGGGTCCCCCGCAGTATTTT. Its protein product is CAWSPSGGPPQYF.

This clonotype was counted at least ten times. The rearrangement uses TRBV18 and TRBJ1-5; D remains unclear. The germline CDR1 and CDR2 sequences are KGHSH and LQKENI. The CDR3 is made up of 13 amino acids. The V gene lost 3 bases and the J gene lost 0 bases, with 3 bases spanning the gap. The CDR3 reads CASSPHSNQPQHF. In DNA form, the CDR3 reads TGTGCCAGCTCACCGCATAGCAATCAGCCCCAGCATTTT.

This chain uses TRBV20-1 with TRBJ2-3; D uncertain. CDR1 is DFQATT and CDR2 is SNEGSKA in the germline V gene (reference sequence). The CDR3 is made up of 13 amino acids. CDR3 sequence: CSTPVGGADTQYF. Here the CDR3 DNA reads TGCAGCACCCCCGTTGGTGGGGCAGATACGCAGTATTTT.

As for this clonotype: This could be a read error, since a much larger clone is one nucleotide away. The V and J genes are TRBV30 and TRBJ2-5; 11 bases are shared with TRBD1. Germline loops: CDR1 GTSNPN, CDR2 SVGIG (reference sequence). The CDR3 runs to 12 residues. The CDR3 is CSWDRGQETQYF. CDR3 bases: TGTTCCTGGGACAGGGGGCAAGAGACCCAGTACTTC.

The chain recombines TRBV10-2 with TRBJ2-1; D call uncertain. Germline CDR1 WSHSY, CDR2 SAAADI. The CDR3 loop spans 11 amino acids. Between the trimmed V and J ends, which lost 4 bases and 4 bases, there was a span of 2 bases. DNA for the CDR3: TGCGCCAGCAGTGTGTACAATGAGCAGTTCTTC. Protein sequence: CASSVYNEQFF.

Many counts were recorded for this clonotype. The CDR3 bases are TGTGCCAGCAGCTCCACGACAGCCGCAACTAATGAAAAACTGTTTTTT. The encoded protein is CASSSTTAATNEKLFF. This sequence joins TRBV5-5 and TRBJ1-4; TRBD1 might be the D (5 bases). Per the germline V gene, CDR1 is SGHKS and CDR2 is YYEKEE (reference sequence). This CDR3 region has 16 residues. The V end lost 3 bases, the J end lost 0 bases, and 12 bases lay between the germline ends.

The chain combines TRBV20-1 with TRBJ2-1; 11 positions agree with TRBD1. CDR1 and CDR2 (germline): DFQATT, SNEGSKA (reference sequence). The CDR3 is 16 residues long. V gave up 6 bases and J gave up 12 bases; unmatched junction bases: 19. CDR3 coding DNA: TGCAGTGCGTCCCGGGACAGGGGGAGGACACGTCATGGGCAGTTCTTC. Its protein product is CSASRDRGRTRHGQFF.

As concerns this clonotype: A much larger clone differs by one base, so this may be a read error. V and J are TRBV7-9 and TRBJ2-3, with unresolved D. Looked up from germline, CDR1 is SEHNR and CDR2 is FQNEAQ (reference sequence). The V gene lost 4 bases and the J gene lost 2 bases, with 10 bases spanning the gap. This CDR3 region has 14 residues. In nucleotides, the CDR3 is TGTGCCAGCAGCTCCCGACAACACACAGATACGCAGTATTTT. It yields the protein CASSSRQHTDTQYF.

This clonotype was observed many times. A much larger clonotype is one base distant, so this may be a read error. The chain uses TRBV6-4 and TRBJ2-1; tentatively, D is TRBD1 (6 bases). Trimming cost V 5 bases and J 6 bases, with 11 bases left between them. CDR1 and CDR2 (germline): MRHNA, SNTAGT. The CDR3 length is 13 residues. CDR3 sequence (DNA): TGTGCCAGCAGTCTCCTACAGGGCAATGAGCAGTTCTTC. Protein product: CASSLLQGNEQFF.

Comments on this clonotype: A read error may produce the germline difference seen at one junction end. This chain joins TRBV19 and TRBJ2-2; D not resolved. Per germline, CDR1 LNHDA and CDR2 SQIVND (reference sequence). The CDR3 is 11 amino acids. The CDR3 spells CASSVFGELFF. DNA for the CDR3: TGTGCGAGTAGTGTATTCGGGGAGCTGTTTTTT.

This clonotype was recorded many times. This chain joins TRBV24-1 and TRBJ2-7; the D gene could be TRBD1 or TRBD2 (5 bases each). Trimming cost V 4 bases and J 2 bases, with 8 bases left between them. Germline CDR1 is KGHDR and CDR2 is SFDVKD. The CDR3 spans 13 residues. The chain's CDR3 is CATSDGAPYEQYF. CDR3 sequence (DNA): TGTGCCACCAGTGACGGGGCACCCTACGAGCAGTACTTC.

This rearrangement joins TRBV15 to TRBJ2-1; D is undetermined. V was shortened by 0 bases and J by 8 bases, with 8 bases between the two germline ends. Germline loops: CDR1 LNHNV, CDR2 YYDKDF (reference sequence). This CDR3 has 13 residues. In nucleotides, the CDR3 is TGTGCCACCAGCAGAGAAAGCGTAGATGAGCAGTTCTTC. Its protein is CATSRESVDEQFF.

This clonotype was found a few times. The chain joins TRBV24-1 to TRBJ1-5; 7 bases match TRBD1. This CDR3 is 16 amino acids long. Germline loops: CDR1 KGHDR, CDR2 SFDVKD. The V segment lost 3 bases and the J segment 4 bases; nucleotides outside the gene matches: 8. The CDR3 coding sequence is TGTGCCACCAGTGATGGCGCCGGGACAGTTAATCAGCCCCAGCATTTT. Translated, it gives CATSDGAGTVNQPQHF.

This clonotype was found many times. The CDR3 DNA reads as TGTGCCAGCAGTTGGACAGGGGTTGTGGGTGAGCAGTTCTTC. Translated: CASSWTGVVGEQFF. This chain uses TRBV27 with TRBJ2-1; TRBD1 aligns across 9 bases. The CDR3 consists of 14 residues. Trimming removed 4 bases from V and 9 bases from J; junction bases left unmatched: 7. Germline lookup yields CDR1 MNHEY and CDR2 SMNVEV (reference sequence).

At least ten counts were recorded for this clonotype. Just one base apart from a much larger clone, this may be a read error. The chain is built from TRBV20-1 and TRBJ2-3; D perhaps matches TRBD2 (6 bases). Per germline, CDR1 DFQATT and CDR2 SNEGSKA (reference sequence). V shed 3 bases and J shed 3 bases, with 22 bases lying between them. The CDR3 runs to 17 residues. CDR3 in amino acids: CSASQFPGGTSTDTQYF. In nucleotides, the CDR3 is TGCAGTGCTAGCCAATTCCCCGGCGGGACGTCGACAGATACGCAGTATTTT.

The V gene is TRBV25-1, the J gene TRBJ2-1; tentatively, D is TRBD1 (5 bases). Germline V gene lookup returns CDR1 MGHDK and CDR2 SYGVNS. This CDR3 is built from 15 residues. V lost 5 bases and J 0 bases, leaving 11 bases between the germline ends. The CDR3 sequence: CASSQGACSYNEQFF. The CDR3 DNA is TGTGCCAGCAGTCAAGGGGCTTGCTCCTACAATGAGCAGTTCTTC.

This clonotype occurred many times. The chain is built from TRBV7-2 and TRBJ2-5; D gene uncertain. The CDR3 consists of 12 residues. Germline values: CDR1 SGHTA, CDR2 FQGNSA. With 5 bases removed from V and 6 bases from J, the gap between germline ends came to 10 bases. CDR3 sequence reads: CASSAGPQTQYF. The CDR3 DNA reads TGTGCCAGCAGCGCCGGGCCCCAGACCCAGTACTTC.

The rearrangement joins TRBV29-1 to TRBJ2-3; 15 bases line up with TRBD2. Trimming at V came to 5 bases and at J to 6 bases, leaving 6 bases not matched to a gene. The CDR3 is 15 residues long. The V gene's germline CDR1 is SQVTM and CDR2 ANQGSEA. CDR3 loop: CSVPGLAGGADTQYF. CDR3 coding DNA: TGCAGCGTTCCCGGACTAGCGGGAGGGGCTGATACGCAGTATTTT.

Within the sample, this clonotype is medium-sized (0.01 to 0.1%). The rearrangement links TRBV4-2 to TRBJ2-7; 7 bases match TRBD2. Germline V gives CDR1 LGHNA, CDR2 YNFKEQ. The CDR3 sequence is 13 residues long. J lost 3 bases, V lost 1 base, and 0 bases had no gene match. CDR3 amino acids: CASSQGTSYEQYF. CDR3 bases: TGTGCCAGCAGCCAAGGGACTAGCTACGAGCAGTACTTC.

The gene calls are TRBV7-9 and TRBJ2-1; 14 positions match TRBD2. Per the germline V gene, CDR1 is SEHNR and CDR2 is FQNEAQ (reference sequence). CDR3 length: 19 residues. Trimming cost V 5 bases and J 8 bases; bases outside gene matches: 17. The CDR3 loop is CASSPQGRGTSGSLDEQFF. The CDR3 DNA follows: TGTGCCAGCAGCCCTCAAGGTCGGGGGACTAGCGGGAGTTTGGATGAGCAGTTCTTC.

Note on this clonotype: At one end, the junction sequence differs from germline, possibly due to a read error. V gene TRBV7-2 combines with J gene TRBJ1-2, with D unresolved. CDR3 length equals 15 residues. Per the germline V gene, CDR1 is SGHTA and CDR2 is FQGNSA. CDR3 amino acids: CASSPQTRSRNGYPF. In DNA, the CDR3 is TGTGCCAGCAGCCCTCAAACAAGATCGCGAAATGGCTACCCCTTC.

A word on this clonotype: This may arise from a read error, as a much more abundant clone is one base away. The rearrangement links TRBV9 to TRBJ2-2; TRBD1 matches 10 bases. The CDR3 has 19 residues. CDR1 SGDLS and CDR2 YYNGEE come from the germline V gene. The DNA of the CDR3 is TGTGCCAGCAGCGTAAACCGGGACAGGGGCGAGGGCGCGACCGGGGAGCCGTTTTTT. Residues: CASSVNRDRGEGATGEPFF.

This chain joins TRBV5-1 and TRBJ2-3; D possibly matches TRBD1 or TRBD2 (5 bases each). Germline V CDR1 and CDR2: SGHRS, YFSETQ. This CDR3 is built from 13 residues. Trimming pared 4 bases from V and 5 bases from J, leaving 11 bases between. The CDR3 loop reads CASSGGHGDTQYF. The CDR3 DNA sequence: TGCGCCAGCAGCGGGGGTCATGGAGATACGCAGTATTTT.

The genes are TRBV4-1 and TRBJ2-7, with D perhaps TRBD2 (6 bases). The CDR3 is 13 residues long. The germline V gene has CDR1 MGHRA and CDR2 YSYEKL. V lost 0 bases to trimming and J lost 7 bases, with 10 bases between them. CDR3 DNA sequence: TGCGCCAGCAGCCAAGATGGAGGGAGTGAGCAGTACTTC. It encodes CASSQDGGSEQYF.

The V and J genes are TRBV5-6 and TRBJ1-6; D may be TRBD1 (5 bases). This CDR3 has 16 amino acids. The germline V gene encodes CDR1 SGHDT and CDR2 YYEEEE. The V and J ends lost 6 bases and 5 bases respectively, with 18 bases between them. DNA for the CDR3: TGTGCCAGCACCTATCGACCGACAGAGGATAATTCACCCCTCCACTTT. Its translation is CASTYRPTEDNSPLHF.

This clonotype was counted at least ten times. The chain employs TRBV9 and TRBJ2-1; D uncertain. Per the germline V gene, CDR1 is SGDLS and CDR2 is YYNGEE. The CDR3 spans 12 residues. The V end lost 4 bases, the J end lost 13 bases, and 15 bases lay between the germline ends. The CDR3 DNA sequence: TGTGCCAGCAGCCCACTGGGCCGAAATCAGTTCTTC. It codes for CASSPLGRNQFF.

This clonotype came up many times. This rearrangement joins TRBV20-1 to TRBJ1-3; D might be TRBD1 (5 bases). This CDR3 is 16 amino acids long. The V gene's germline CDR1 is DFQATT and CDR2 SNEGSKA (reference sequence). Trimming shortened V by 5 bases and J by 0 bases, and 17 bases separated the two germline ends. The CDR3 protein is CSAHSWDGSSGNTIYF. For the CDR3, the DNA is TGCAGTGCTCACAGTTGGGACGGCAGCTCTGGAAACACCATATATTTT.